The rows below give T cell receptor beta chains drawn from one sample of a study of beta chain features in type 1 diabetes. Sequencing was performed with immunoSEQ multiplex PCR; in TCRdb, only in-frame clones are kept and a portion is missing. The sample has approximately 150,000 clones, less than 11% seen once; the top ten hold 1.3%. Sequenced input: naive CD4+ T cells from blood. Receptors originate from a man between 18 and 29 years old in good health. The CDR3 runs from the conserved cysteine through the conserved F or W. D genes are given only for firm matches. Rows may omit the clone size; those that give it use once, few, many or a size class.

J gene: TRBJ1-3
clone size: -
V gene: TRBV6-1
D gene: -
CDR3 DNA: TGTGCCAGCAGTGATAGGTCAGGGAAGCGCGGAAACACCATATATTTT
CDR3 protein: CASSDRSGKRGNTIYF

J gene: TRBJ1-2
clone size: few
V gene: TRBV5-1
D gene: -
CDR3 DNA: TGCGCCAGCAGCTTGTCTACGGGAGGGGACTATGGCTACACCTTC
CDR3 protein: CASSLSTGGDYGYTF

J gene: TRBJ2-7
clone size: -
V gene: TRBV6-5
D gene: TRBD1
CDR3 DNA: TGTGCCAGCAGTTCGACAGGGAAAATCTACGAGCAGTACTTC
CDR3 protein: CASSSTGKIYEQYF

J gene: TRBJ1-6
clone size: -
V gene: TRBV25-1
D gene: TRBD1
CDR3 DNA: TGTGCCAGCAGTGAATCGACAGGGGGCAATTCACCCCTCCACTTT
CDR3 protein: CASSESTGGNSPLHF

J gene: TRBJ2-2
clone size: few
V gene: TRBV7-3
D gene: TRBD2
CDR3 DNA: TGTGCCAGCAGCCAACTTGCGGGGGGGGGCACCGGGGAGCTGTTTTTT
CDR3 protein: CASSQLAGGGTGELFF

J gene: TRBJ2-2
clone size: few
V gene: TRBV19
D gene: TRBD1
CDR3 DNA: TGTGCCAGTTGTGTGGACAGGGGTCTCACCGGGGAGCTGTTTTTT
CDR3 protein: CASCVDRGLTGELFF

J gene: TRBJ2-7
clone size: -
V gene: TRBV18
D gene: -
CDR3 DNA: TGTGCCAGCTCGCGGGGCGAGGCCTACGAGCAGTACTTC
CDR3 protein: CASSRGEAYEQYF

J gene: TRBJ2-7
clone size: -
V gene: TRBV5-4
D gene: TRBD1
CDR3 DNA: TGTGCCAGCAGCTCGCAGGGGGTCTACGAGCAGTACTTC
CDR3 protein: CASSSQGVYEQYF

J gene: TRBJ2-7
clone size: -
V gene: TRBV4-2
D gene: TRBD2
CDR3 DNA: TGTGCCAGCAGCCAAGAAGGTCTAGCGGGGGGATACTACGAGCAGTACTTC
CDR3 protein: CASSQEGLAGGYYEQYF

J gene: TRBJ2-5
clone size: -
V gene: TRBV30
D gene: -
CDR3 DNA: TGTGCCTGGAGTCCAATTGCGCTGCAAGAGACCCAGTACTTC
CDR3 protein: CAWSPIALQETQYF

J gene: TRBJ2-1
clone size: few
V gene: TRBV7-9
D gene: TRBD1
CDR3 DNA: TGTGCCAGCAGCGGCCACGGGACAGGCGATGAGCAGTTCTTC
CDR3 protein: CASSGHGTGDEQFF

J gene: TRBJ2-1
clone size: -
V gene: TRBV5-1
D gene: TRBD1
CDR3 DNA: TGCGCCAGCAGCTCCCTGGGTGAGGGGACAGTTTCCTACAATGAGCAGTTCTTC
CDR3 protein: CASSSLGEGTVSYNEQFF

J gene: TRBJ1-2
clone size: few
V gene: TRBV7-7
D gene: -
CDR3 DNA: TGTGCCAGCAGCGGTCTGCTCGGTGGCTACACCTTC
CDR3 protein: CASSGLLGGYTF

J gene: TRBJ2-1
clone size: -
V gene: TRBV6-5
D gene: TRBD2
CDR3 DNA: TGTGCCAGCAGTAGGATAGCGGGGGGCACACATGAGCAGTTCTTC
CDR3 protein: CASSRIAGGTHEQFF

J gene: TRBJ2-7
clone size: -
V gene: TRBV5-4
D gene: TRBD2
CDR3 DNA: TGTGCCAGCAGCGGGGGCGTAGCGGGGACCTACGAGCAGTACTTC
CDR3 protein: CASSGGVAGTYEQYF